Listed below are T cell receptor beta chains from one sample, sequenced in a study of shared clonotypes between healthy human individuals. The method was immunoSEQ multiplex PCR; TCRdb's version includes in-frame clones alone and lacks a portion of them. The sample carries around 2,000,000 clones, over 85% recorded once. The sequenced sample was naive CD8+ T cells sorted from blood. These receptors were taken from a man in his late teens or twenties in good health. Each CDR3 is given with its conserved first and last residue. D genes are given only for firm matches. Size tells how often a clone was seen (once, few, many) or the class of an expanded clone, and some rows leave it out.

CDR3aa	CDR3nt	d_gene	v_gene	j_gene	abundance
CASSITGGESYEQYF	TGTGCCAGTAGTATAACAGGGGGCGAGTCCTACGAGCAGTACTTC	TRBD1	TRBV19	TRBJ2-7	few
CASSSDPGQPYEQYF	TGTGCCAGCAGCTCCGACCCGGGACAGCCCTACGAGCAGTACTTC	TRBD1	TRBV11-1	TRBJ2-7	.
CASSSRTIPSSYNSPLHF	TGTGCCAGCAGTTCTAGGACCATTCCAAGCTCCTATAATTCACCCCTCCACTTT	.	TRBV28	TRBJ1-6	.
CASSGWVINTGELFF	TGCGCCAGCAGTGGGTGGGTAATCAACACCGGGGAGCTGTTTTTT	.	TRBV10-2	TRBJ2-2	.
CASSPGQGEFEQYF	TGTGCCAGCAGCCCAGGACAGGGGGAATTCGAGCAGTACTTC	TRBD1	TRBV11-2	TRBJ2-7	.
CASSLGSGFIGEQYF	TGCGCCAGCAGCTTGGGGTCAGGATTCATTGGAGAGCAGTACTTC	.	TRBV5-1	TRBJ2-7	.
CASSPTGTGGDNYGYTF	TGTGCCAGCAGCCCCACCGGGACAGGGGGCGATAACTATGGCTACACCTTC	TRBD1	TRBV5-4	TRBJ1-2	.
CASSSTLELVLDTQYF	TGTGCCAGCAGTTCCACTTTAGAGCTTGTCCTGGATACGCAGTATTTT	.	TRBV28	TRBJ2-3	once
CASSPTPGGYTF	TGTGCCAGCAGCCCTACCCCGGGTGGCTACACCTTC	.	TRBV7-9	TRBJ1-2	.
CASSFQAYNEQFF	TGTGCCAGCAGTTTTCAGGCCTACAATGAGCAGTTCTTC	.	TRBV6-6	TRBJ2-1	.
CASSNPNSGSEETQYF	TGTGCCAGCAGCAACCCCAATAGCGGGAGCGAAGAGACCCAGTACTTC	TRBD2	TRBV7-9	TRBJ2-5	.
CASSLESYEQYF	TGTGCCAGCAGCCTGGAAAGCTACGAGCAGTACTTC	.	TRBV5-6	TRBJ2-7	.
CASSVGISGGSEETQYF	TGTGCCAGCAGCGTAGGTATTAGCGGGGGCTCAGAAGAGACCCAGTACTTC	TRBD2	TRBV9	TRBJ2-5	.
CASSEYGTGYEQYF	TGTGCCAGCAGTGAATATGGGACAGGTTACGAGCAGTACTTC	TRBD1	TRBV6-1	TRBJ2-7	.
CASSIDLETGAYEQYF	TGTGCCAGTAGTATAGATCTGGAGACAGGGGCCTACGAGCAGTACTTC	TRBD1	TRBV19	TRBJ2-7	.
CASSPRDGYGYTF	TGTGCCAGTAGTCCACGGGACGGCTATGGCTACACCTTC	.	TRBV19	TRBJ1-2	once
CASSFSPGGEQFF	TGTGCCAGCAGTTTTTCCCCCGGGGGTGAGCAGTTCTTC	.	TRBV28	TRBJ2-1	.
CAFREAGANVLTF	TGTGCCTTCCGGGAGGCTGGGGCCAACGTCCTGACTTTC	TRBD2	TRBV6-6	TRBJ2-6	.
CASRIWTGENTGELFF	TGTGCCAGTAGAATTTGGACAGGGGAGAACACCGGGGAGCTGTTTTTT	TRBD1	TRBV19	TRBJ2-2	.
CASSLARGMNTEAFF	TGTGCCAGCAGCTTAGCCCGGGGCATGAACACTGAAGCTTTCTTT	.	TRBV11-2	TRBJ1-1	.
CASSYGPGTGELFF	TGTGCCAGCAGTTACGGCCCAGGCACCGGGGAGCTGTTTTTT	.	TRBV6-5	TRBJ2-2	.
CASSFIPQSNYGYTF	TGTGCCAGCAGCTTTATCCCTCAGAGTAACTATGGCTACACCTTC	.	TRBV7-9	TRBJ1-2	once
CASSSGLDNSPLHF	TGTGCCAGCAGTTCGGGTTTAGATAATTCACCCCTCCACTTT	.	TRBV11-3	TRBJ1-6	.
CASSEAGYTSTDTQYF	TGTGCCAGCAGTGAAGCGGGCTACACTAGCACAGATACGCAGTATTTT	.	TRBV6-1	TRBJ2-3	.
CASRAVRLGTNTGELFF	TGTGCCAGCAGGGCCGTTAGGTTAGGGACGAACACCGGGGAGCTGTTTTTT	.	TRBV2	TRBJ2-2	.
CASSPTRNEAFF	TGCGCCAGCAGCCCGACAAGAAATGAAGCTTTCTTT	.	TRBV5-1	TRBJ1-1	.
CASNRGYSYEQYF	TGTGCCAGCAATAGAGGGTACTCCTACGAGCAGTACTTC	.	TRBV7-9	TRBJ2-7	once
CAISGSGTQLINTEAFF	TGTGCCATCAGTGGGTCAGGTACCCAATTGATAAACACTGAAGCTTTCTTT	.	TRBV10-3	TRBJ1-1	.
CASGFSTGVYEQYF	TGTGCTAGTGGTTTCTCGACGGGAGTTTACGAGCAGTACTTC	.	TRBV12-5	TRBJ2-7	.
CASSLYPPSQYF	TGTGCCAGCAGCTTATATCCCCCCTCTCAGTACTTC	.	TRBV11-2	TRBJ2-5	.
CASSPPGQGNSPLHF	TGTGCCAGCTCACCCCCTGGACAGGGGAATTCACCCCTCCACTTT	TRBD1	TRBV18	TRBJ1-6	.
CASSPFGEGATYEQYF	TGTGCCAGCAGTCCCTTTGGGGAGGGGGCTACCTACGAGCAGTACTTC	.	TRBV5-6	TRBJ2-7	.
CASGPALLDEQYF	TGTGCCAGCGGTCCAGCTCTCCTAGACGAGCAGTACTTC	.	TRBV28	TRBJ2-7	.
CASSPWTGIDEQYF	TGTGCCAGCAGCCCCTGGACAGGGATAGACGAGCAGTACTTC	TRBD1	TRBV11-2	TRBJ2-7	.
CASSIRDRDQPQHF	TGTGCCAGTAGTATCCGGGACAGGGATCAGCCCCAGCATTTT	TRBD1	TRBV19	TRBJ1-5	.
CAAWTGPDEQYF	TGTGCCGCCTGGACAGGGCCCGACGAGCAGTACTTC	TRBD1	TRBV10-3	TRBJ2-7	.
CASSLSSGGPHEQFF	TGTGCCAGCAGTTTGAGCTCGGGGGGGCCACATGAGCAGTTCTTC	TRBD2	TRBV27	TRBJ2-1	.
CASSLYTATNEKLFF	TGTGCCAGCAGCCTCTACACTGCAACTAATGAAAAACTGTTTTTT	.	TRBV7-2	TRBJ1-4	.
CASSPMTARYEQYF	TGTGCCAGCAGCCCGATGACAGCCAGATACGAGCAGTACTTC	.	TRBV7-9	TRBJ2-7	.
CAWRGPTEAFF	TGTGCCTGGCGAGGGCCCACTGAAGCTTTCTTT	.	TRBV30	TRBJ1-1	few
CASSYSYSPHYEQYF	TGTGCCAGCAGTTACTCGTACAGCCCCCACTACGAGCAGTACTTC	.	TRBV6-6	TRBJ2-7	.
CASSLGSGVNEKLFF	TGCGCCAGCAGCTTGGGGTCAGGGGTTAATGAAAAACTGTTTTTT	.	TRBV5-1	TRBJ1-4	.
CASRRAHYEQYF	TGTGCTAGCAGAAGGGCCCACTACGAGCAGTACTTC	.	TRBV28	TRBJ2-7	.
CASSHLGVEGEQYF	TGTGCCAGCAGCCACCTCGGGGTTGAGGGCGAGCAGTACTTC	.	TRBV14	TRBJ2-7	once
CASSLSRRTSNNQPQHF	TGTGCCAGCAGCTTGAGTCGCCGGACGAGTAACAATCAGCCCCAGCATTTT	.	TRBV7-3	TRBJ1-5	.
CASSVGHSNQPQHF	TGTGCCAGCAGCGTAGGGCATAGCAATCAGCCCCAGCATTTT	.	TRBV9	TRBJ1-5	.
CASNPGTPYEQYF	TGTGCCAGCAACCCCGGGACACCCTACGAGCAGTACTTC	.	TRBV7-9	TRBJ2-7	.
CASSFRLADTDTQYF	TGTGCTAGCAGCTTCCGGCTAGCGGACACAGATACGCAGTATTTT	TRBD2	TRBV7-7	TRBJ2-3	.
CASSEAFSYSNQPQHF	TGTGCCAGCAGTGAAGCCTTCTCCTATAGCAATCAGCCCCAGCATTTT	.	TRBV6-1	TRBJ1-5	.
CASSPSDSPTEAFF	TGTGCCAGCAGCCCATCGGACTCCCCCACTGAAGCTTTCTTT	.	TRBV11-2	TRBJ1-1	.
CASSYSAGLYNEQFF	TGTGCCAGCAGTTACTCAGCAGGCCTCTACAATGAGCAGTTCTTC	.	TRBV6-5	TRBJ2-1	.
CAWSPGTGTREQYF	TGTGCCTGGAGCCCCGGGACAGGGACGAGGGAGCAGTACTTC	TRBD1	TRBV30	TRBJ2-7	.
CASSNPGQGYEQYF	TGTGCCAGCAGTAACCCGGGACAGGGCTACGAGCAGTACTTC	TRBD1	TRBV5-4	TRBJ2-7	.
CASSSDGGREKLFF	TGTGCCAGCAGCTCGGACGGGGGGAGAGAAAAACTGTTTTTT	.	TRBV9	TRBJ1-4	.
CASSQMGGAYNEQFF	TGCGCCAGCAGCCAAATGGGCGGGGCCTACAATGAGCAGTTCTTC	.	TRBV4-1	TRBJ2-1	.
CASSVATGTQAFF	TGTGCCAGCAGCGTAGCTACGGGGACGCAAGCTTTCTTT	.	TRBV9	TRBJ1-1	.